The clone carrying this TCR beta chain was picked up a small number of times. Patients at the Seattle site were enrolled during active infection and followed longitudinally. In the source study's methods: Estimated nucleated cell counts came from reference gene primer amplification. Assay used: immunoSEQ multiplex PCR; TCRdb lists only in-frame clones, some missing. That table furnishes V, J and clone size, whereas the DNA furnished D and trimming. The sample lists over 150,000 clones, nearly 90% occurring once. CDR3 length equals 14 residues. Germline CDR1 SNHLY, CDR2 FYNNEI. The V end lost 6 bases, the J end lost 3 bases, and 12 bases lay between the germline ends. The sample comes from a study of blood T cell repertoires in COVID-19. Background on the study: Acute and convalescent COVID-19 samples came from the United States, Italy and Spain. PBMCs, B-cell-depleted T cells, or T cells provided the cDNA or gDNA that made up the material.

The gene calls are TRBV2 and TRBJ2-1, with D possibly TRBD1 on 6 matching bases. The receptor comes from a man aged 50 to 59 with COVID-19, enrolled during active disease. Material for sequencing was peripheral blood. In nucleotides, the CDR3 is TGTGCCAGCAGGAGGGGGACAAACTACAATGAGCAGTTCTTC. Translation: CASRRGTNYNEQFF.